This TCR beta chain was observed in a study of T cell clonality in common variable immunodeficiency (dated by TCRdb to about 2015). For sequencing, equivalent amounts of genomic DNA were input from CVID and control samples. For every sample, a 60 bp segment covering the rearranged TCRbeta CDR3 region was amplified and then sequenced. TCRbeta amplification used the immunoSEQ assay, a bias-corrected multiplex PCR with high-throughput sequencing. The published analysis was carried out like this. Each unique nucleotide sequence was treated as a clone and annotated with V, D and J genes, copy number and frequency. Sequences were labeled productive if in frame, and non-productive if out of frame or containing stop codons. As previously described, clonality was computed from Shannon's entropy. The predicted amino acid sequences of productive clones were used to derive mean CDR3 Kyte-Doolittle hydropathy. Scaled V gene usage was hierarchically clustered using Manhattan distance and complete linkage with the R hclust function. Sharing of clones by CDR3 amino acid sequence was evaluated through resampling of 12 repertoires per group over 100 rounds. Repertoires were searched for 65 to 75 published EBV-specific and around 240 published CMV-specific TCRbeta sequences. A couple of CVID samples yielding fewer than 10,000 sequences were excluded from analysis, leaving approximately 40 CVID repertoires. The table comes from immuneACCESS by way of TCRdb, which keeps in-frame sequences with V and J called. Part of the clones is missing from these tables; in studies checked, under half for an unresolved V gene and the rest for unknown reasons. That table gives V, J and clone size, and the DNA gave D and trimming. For this sample, tens of thousands of clones are listed, none of them singletons. Clones ranked in the top ten supply roughly 2.1% of the sample.

Both CVID patients and healthy controls were predominantly of Caucasian heritage. Heparinized peripheral whole blood samples of about 4.5 to 9 ml were collected from each donor. Genomic DNA from adults with common variable immune deficiency (CVID) and from healthy adult controls was the source for sequencing TCRbeta CDR3 repertoires. The control group was made up of about 22 healthy adult volunteers (about ten male and about twelve female) whose ages ranged from roughly 23 to 66 years, with a mean age of about 35. Diluted blood was density-centrifuged over Hypaque 1077 or Ficoll-Paque to isolate peripheral blood mononuclear cells. Unsorted mononuclear cells served as the source of genomic DNA, which was extracted either by Qiagen column purification or by a centrifugation-based method. The sample holds a few counts of this clone. The target of this receptor is not known. A far bigger clonotype differs at one base, so this is likely a read error. The read stops 3 residues short of the end of the CDR3; the missing end is completed from the germline J gene.

The paper's findings and limits, for the study overall: Fewer TCRbeta clones were shared among CVID subjects than among healthy controls (p < 0.0001). TCRbeta clonality was higher in CVID subjects than in healthy controls (t-test p = 0.018), and the increase was most characteristic of about a third of subjects. Correlations between repertoire features and clinical complications were limited by patient heterogeneity within the CVID cohort. Even though DNA input was equal, the average per sample came to 80,000 to 100,000 unique sequences for controls compared with about 31,547 for CVID samples. The authors noted that sequencing repertoires of T cell subpopulations would be needed to clarify what caused the increased clonality in CVID. Reportedly, TCRbeta sequences from CVID had fewer deletions and N-nucleotide insertions, and highly modified clones with 13 or more V deletions were absent from CVID.

Reading from cysteine to phenylalanine, the CDR3 counts 13 amino acids. Sequencing covers 30 bases of the CDR3, shown here with the frame starting at base 1. Looking up the germline V gene (reference sequence) yields CDR1 GTSNPN and CDR2 SVGIG. The TCR sequence derives from a person between 18 and 75 years old in good health. What was sequenced was peripheral blood mononuclear cells. Recombination connected TRBV30 to TRBJ2-7, with no reliable assignment of the D segment. CDR3 DNA (partial): TGTGCCAGGAGTAAATCAGACATGGGCGAG. It encodes CARSKSDMGE. In full, the CDR3 reads CARSKSDMGEQYF.